This T cell receptor beta chain derives from a study of shared clonotypes between healthy human individuals. As regards this clone: No antigen is known for it.

Germline V gene data show CDR1 as MNHEY and CDR2 as SVGAGI. The CDR3 is made up of 13 amino acids. After removal of 7 bases from V and 3 bases from J, the junction contained 5 bases not matched to a gene. The repertoire was sequenced with immunoSEQ multiplex PCR; TCRdb's copy has only in-frame clones and lacks some. The sample carries about 510,000 clones, roughly 95% recorded once. Study-wide results and caveats: For naive CD4 cells, around 5.1% of clonotypes were shared across a handful of donors.

This receptor was identified in a woman aged 25 to 39 in good health. Sequencing was done on a sample of naive CD4+ T cells sorted from blood. The subset denotes: CD45RA+ positively selected. The chain links TRBV6-5 to TRBJ2-7, with TRBD2 matching over 8 bases. The CDR3 reads CASIKSGSYEQYF. The CDR3 region has the DNA TGTGCCAGCATTAAGAGCGGGAGCTACGAGCAGTACTTC.